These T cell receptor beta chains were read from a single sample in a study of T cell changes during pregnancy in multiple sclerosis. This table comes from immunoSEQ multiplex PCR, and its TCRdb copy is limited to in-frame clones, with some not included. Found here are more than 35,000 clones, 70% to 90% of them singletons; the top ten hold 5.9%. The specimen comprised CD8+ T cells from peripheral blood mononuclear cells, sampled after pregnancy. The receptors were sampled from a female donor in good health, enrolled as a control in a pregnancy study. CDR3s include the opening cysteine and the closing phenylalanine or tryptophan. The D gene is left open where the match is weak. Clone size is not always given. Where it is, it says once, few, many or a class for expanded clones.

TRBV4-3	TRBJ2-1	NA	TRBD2	CASSRNLGGGANDEQFF	TGCGCCAGCAGCCGAAACTTGGGCGGGGGGGCTAACGATGAGCAGTTCTTC
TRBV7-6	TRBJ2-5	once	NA	CASSPPPGIGETQYF	TGTGCCAGCAGCCCCCCCCCAGGAATTGGGGAGACCCAGTACTTC
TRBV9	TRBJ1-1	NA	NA	CASSELGAEAFF	TGTGCCAGCAGCGAACTCGGGGCTGAAGCTTTCTTT
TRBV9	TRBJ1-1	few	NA	CASSPDHRGDTEAFF	TGTGCCAGCAGCCCAGACCACCGTGGAGACACTGAAGCTTTCTTT
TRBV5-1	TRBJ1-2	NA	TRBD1	CASSLAGQGPDGYTF	TGCGCCAGCAGCTTGGCGGGACAGGGGCCGGATGGCTACACCTTC
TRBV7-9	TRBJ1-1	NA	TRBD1	CATDRGATEAFF	TGTGCCACCGACAGGGGGGCCACTGAAGCTTTCTTT
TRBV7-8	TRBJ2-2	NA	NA	CASSLDDGVATGELFF	TGTGCCAGCAGCTTAGACGACGGGGTGGCCACCGGGGAGCTGTTTTTT
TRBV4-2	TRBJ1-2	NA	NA	CASSQDQSPTSHGYTF	TGTGCCAGCAGCCAAGATCAAAGCCCGACTTCGCATGGCTACACCTTC
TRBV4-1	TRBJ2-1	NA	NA	CASSQAAGTYNEQFF	TGCGCCAGCAGCCAGGCGGCCGGGACTTACAATGAGCAGTTCTTC
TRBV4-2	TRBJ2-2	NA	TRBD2	CASSPTRLAANTGELFF	TGTGCCAGCAGCCCGACCCGACTAGCGGCCAACACCGGGGAGCTGTTTTTT
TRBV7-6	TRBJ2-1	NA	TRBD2	CASSLIFREGDEQFF	TGTGCCAGCAGCTTAATTTTCAGGGAGGGAGATGAGCAGTTCTTC
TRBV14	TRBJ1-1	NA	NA	CASSPPRARRENEAFF	TGTGCCAGCAGCCCCCCCCGGGCCCGGAGGGAGAATGAAGCTTTCTTT
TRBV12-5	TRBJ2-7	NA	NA	CASGGGDKPGF	TGTGCTAGTGGTGGGGGGGACAAGCCCGGCTTC
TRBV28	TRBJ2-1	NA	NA	CASSPFYDEQFF	TGTGCCAGCAGTCCGTTTTATGATGAGCAGTTCTTC
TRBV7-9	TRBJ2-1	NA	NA	CASSALSGSYNEQFF	TGTGCCAGCAGCGCTCTTAGCGGTTCTTACAATGAGCAGTTCTTC
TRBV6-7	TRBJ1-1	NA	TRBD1	CASSYSTGQNTEAFF	TGTGCCAGCAGTTACTCGACAGGGCAGAACACTGAAGCTTTCTTT
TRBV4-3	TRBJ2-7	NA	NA	CASSQEGSFDYEQYF	TGCGCCAGCAGCCAAGAGGGCTCGTTCGACTACGAGCAGTACTTC
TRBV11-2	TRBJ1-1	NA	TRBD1	CASGTGQTAEAFF	TGTGCCAGCGGGACAGGGCAAACGGCTGAAGCTTTCTTT
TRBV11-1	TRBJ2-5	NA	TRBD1	CASSTDRGQETQYF	TGTGCCAGCAGCACGGACAGGGGGCAAGAGACCCAGTACTTC
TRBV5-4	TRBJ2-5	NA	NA	CASSFDLGPTASQETQYF	TGTGCCAGCAGCTTCGATCTTGGGCCGACAGCGAGCCAAGAGACCCAGTACTTC
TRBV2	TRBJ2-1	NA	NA	CASSPGGWGYNEQFF	TGTGCCAGCAGCCCGGGGGGCTGGGGATACAATGAGCAGTTCTTC
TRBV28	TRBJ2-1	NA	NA	CASSSSLTIHNEQFF	TGTGCCAGCAGTTCGTCACTGACAATACACAATGAGCAGTTCTTC
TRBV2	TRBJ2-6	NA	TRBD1	CASSGRDRRSPGANVLTF	TGTGCCAGCAGTGGCCGGGACAGGCGGTCCCCTGGGGCCAACGTCCTGACTTTC
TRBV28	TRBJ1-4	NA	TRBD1	CASSSPRTGATNEKLFF	TGTGCCAGCAGTTCCCCTCGGACAGGCGCAACTAATGAAAAACTGTTTTTT
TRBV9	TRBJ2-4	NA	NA	CASSLQGSIQYF	TGTGCCAGCAGCCTCCAGGGGAGCATTCAGTACTTC
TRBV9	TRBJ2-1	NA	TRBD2	CASSVGLAGVYNEQFF	TGTGCCAGCAGCGTAGGGTTAGCGGGGGTATACAATGAGCAGTTCTTC
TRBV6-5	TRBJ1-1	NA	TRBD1	CASSFTGTGDTEAFF	TGTGCCAGCAGTTTCACCGGGACAGGGGACACTGAAGCTTTCTTT
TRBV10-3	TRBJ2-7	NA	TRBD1	CAAGTGIYEQYF	TGTGCCGCGGGGACAGGGATCTACGAGCAGTACTTC
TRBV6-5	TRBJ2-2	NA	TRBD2	CASSYFRRGGPRELFF	TGTGCCAGCAGTTACTTCAGGCGGGGGGGCCCTCGGGAGCTGTTTTTT
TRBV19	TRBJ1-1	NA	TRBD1	CASSSGRGYTEAFF	TGTGCCAGTAGTAGTGGCAGGGGGTACACTGAAGCTTTCTTT
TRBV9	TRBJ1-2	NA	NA	CASQAPDGYTF	TGTGCCAGCCAAGCCCCCGATGGCTACACCTTC
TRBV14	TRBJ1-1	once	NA	CAIRTTWGISEEAFF	TGTGCCATCCGGACAACGTGGGGAATTAGTGAGGAAGCTTTCTTT
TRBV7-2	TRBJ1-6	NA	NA	CASSGGGVWETNSPLHF	TGTGCCAGCAGCGGGGGGGGTGTTTGGGAAACTAATTCACCCCTCCACTTT
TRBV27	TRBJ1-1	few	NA	CASRYGVEAFF	TGTGCCAGCAGATACGGGGTGGAAGCTTTCTTT
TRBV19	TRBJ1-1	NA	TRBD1	CASSHGTGETEAFF	TGTGCCAGTAGTCACGGGACAGGGGAAACTGAAGCTTTCTTT